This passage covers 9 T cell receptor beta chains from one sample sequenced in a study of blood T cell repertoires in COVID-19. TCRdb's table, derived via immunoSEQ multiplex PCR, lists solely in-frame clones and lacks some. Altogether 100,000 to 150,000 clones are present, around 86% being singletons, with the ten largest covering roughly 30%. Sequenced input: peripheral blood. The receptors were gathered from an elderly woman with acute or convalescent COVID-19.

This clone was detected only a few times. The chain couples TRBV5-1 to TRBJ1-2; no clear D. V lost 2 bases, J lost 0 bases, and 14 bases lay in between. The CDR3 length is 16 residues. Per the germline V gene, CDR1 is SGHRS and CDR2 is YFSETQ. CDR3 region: CASSFLPTRANYGYTF. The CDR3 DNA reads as TGCGCCAGCAGCTTCCTACCTACGAGGGCTAACTATGGCTACACCTTC.

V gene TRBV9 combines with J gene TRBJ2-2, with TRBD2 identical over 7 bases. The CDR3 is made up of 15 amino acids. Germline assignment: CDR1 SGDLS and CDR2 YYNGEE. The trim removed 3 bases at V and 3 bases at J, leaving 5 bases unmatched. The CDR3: CASSALTSYTGELFF. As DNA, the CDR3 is TGTGCCAGCAGCGCCTTGACTAGCTACACCGGGGAGCTGTTTTTT.

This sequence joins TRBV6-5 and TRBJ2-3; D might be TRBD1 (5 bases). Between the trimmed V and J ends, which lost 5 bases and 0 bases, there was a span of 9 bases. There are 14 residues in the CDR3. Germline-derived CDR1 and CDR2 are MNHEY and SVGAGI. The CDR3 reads CASSQTVSTDTQYF. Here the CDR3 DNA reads TGTGCCAGCAGTCAGACAGTGAGCACAGATACGCAGTATTTT.

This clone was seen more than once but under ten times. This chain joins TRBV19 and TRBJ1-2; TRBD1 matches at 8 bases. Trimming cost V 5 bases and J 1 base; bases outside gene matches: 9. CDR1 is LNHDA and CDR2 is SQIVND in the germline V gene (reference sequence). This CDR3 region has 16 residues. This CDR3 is CASSLPGGWGNYGYTF. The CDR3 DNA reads TGTGCCAGTAGTCTCCCAGGGGGCTGGGGTAACTATGGCTACACCTTC.

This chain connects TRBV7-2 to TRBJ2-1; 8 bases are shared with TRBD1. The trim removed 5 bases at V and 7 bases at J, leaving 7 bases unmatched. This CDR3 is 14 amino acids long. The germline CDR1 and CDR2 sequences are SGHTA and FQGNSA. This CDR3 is CASSPRTGRNEQFF. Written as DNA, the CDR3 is TGTGCCAGCAGCCCCCGGACAGGGCGGAATGAGCAGTTCTTC.

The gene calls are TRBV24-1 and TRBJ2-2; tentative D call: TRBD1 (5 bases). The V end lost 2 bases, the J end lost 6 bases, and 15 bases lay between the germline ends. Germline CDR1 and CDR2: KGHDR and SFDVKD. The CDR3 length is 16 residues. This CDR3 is CATSDSRQGRAGELFF. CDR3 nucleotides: TGTGCCACCAGTGATTCAAGGCAGGGTAGGGCCGGGGAGCTGTTTTTT.

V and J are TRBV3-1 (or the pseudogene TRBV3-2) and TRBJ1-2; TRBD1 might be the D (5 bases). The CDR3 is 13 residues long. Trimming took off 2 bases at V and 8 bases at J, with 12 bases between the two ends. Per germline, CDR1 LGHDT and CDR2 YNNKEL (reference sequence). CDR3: CASSQRGKLGYTF. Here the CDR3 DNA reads TGTGCCAGCAGCCAAAGGGGTAAACTGGGCTACACCTTC.

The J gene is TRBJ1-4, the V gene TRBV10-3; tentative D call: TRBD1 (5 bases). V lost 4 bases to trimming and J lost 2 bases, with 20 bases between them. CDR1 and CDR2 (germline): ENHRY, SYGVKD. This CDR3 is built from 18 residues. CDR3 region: CAISAGAAASSTNEKLFF. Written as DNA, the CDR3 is TGTGCCATCAGTGCTGGGGCCGCTGCCTCTTCCACTAATGAAAAACTGTTTTTT.

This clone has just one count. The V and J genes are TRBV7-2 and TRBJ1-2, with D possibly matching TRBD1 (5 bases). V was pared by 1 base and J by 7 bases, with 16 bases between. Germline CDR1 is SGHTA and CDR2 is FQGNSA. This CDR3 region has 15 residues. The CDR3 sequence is CASSLDWGITVGYTF. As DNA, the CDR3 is TGTGCCAGCAGCTTAGATTGGGGCATAACGGTTGGCTACACCTTC.